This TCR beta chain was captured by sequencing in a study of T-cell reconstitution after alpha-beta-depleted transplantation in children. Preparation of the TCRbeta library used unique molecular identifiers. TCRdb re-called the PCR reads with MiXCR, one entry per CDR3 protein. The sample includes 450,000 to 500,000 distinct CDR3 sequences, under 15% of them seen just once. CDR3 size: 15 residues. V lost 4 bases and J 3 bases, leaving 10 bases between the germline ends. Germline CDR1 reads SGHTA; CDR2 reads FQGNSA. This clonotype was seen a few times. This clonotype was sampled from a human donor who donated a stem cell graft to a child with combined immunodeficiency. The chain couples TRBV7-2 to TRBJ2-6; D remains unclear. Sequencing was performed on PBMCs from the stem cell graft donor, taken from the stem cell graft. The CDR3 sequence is CASSWAPLGANVLTF. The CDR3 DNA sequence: TGTGCCAGCAGCTGGGCCCCCCTTGGGGCCAACGTCCTGACTTTC.